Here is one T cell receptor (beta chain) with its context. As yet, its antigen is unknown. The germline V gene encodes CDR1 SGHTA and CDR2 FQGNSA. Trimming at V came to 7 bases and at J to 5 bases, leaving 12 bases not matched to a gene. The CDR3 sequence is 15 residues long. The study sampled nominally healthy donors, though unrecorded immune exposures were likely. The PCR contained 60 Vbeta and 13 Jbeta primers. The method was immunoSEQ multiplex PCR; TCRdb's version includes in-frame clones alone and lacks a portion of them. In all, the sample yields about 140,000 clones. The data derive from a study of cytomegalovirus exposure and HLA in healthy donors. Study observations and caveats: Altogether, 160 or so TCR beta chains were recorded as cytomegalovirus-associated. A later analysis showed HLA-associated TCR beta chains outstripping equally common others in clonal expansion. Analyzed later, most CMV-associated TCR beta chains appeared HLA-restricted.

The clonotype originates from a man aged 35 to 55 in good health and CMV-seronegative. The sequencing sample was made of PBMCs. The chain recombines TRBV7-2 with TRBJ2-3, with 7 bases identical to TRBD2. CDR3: CASTFRPGGGDTQYF. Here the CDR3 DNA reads TGTGCCAGCACCTTCCGCCCGGGGGGAGGAGATACGCAGTATTTT.